This T cell receptor (beta chain) derives from a study of T cell changes during pregnancy in multiple sclerosis. Some clones are missing from TCRdb's copy, which holds only in-frame ones; the method was immunoSEQ multiplex PCR. The sample includes tens of thousands of clones, approximately 93% of them seen just once. The receptor's source is a female donor in good health, enrolled as a control in a pregnancy study. Sequenced material: peripheral blood, taken after pregnancy.

The CDR3 sequence: CASSWEINEQFF. CDR3 bases: TGTGCCAGCAGTTGGGAGATCAATGAGCAGTTCTTC. V and J are TRBV2 and TRBJ2-1; maybe TRBD2 (5 bases). Trimming shortened V by 5 bases and J by 6 bases, and 8 bases separated the two germline ends. Germline-derived CDR1 and CDR2 are SNHLY and FYNNEI. CDR3 length equals 12 residues.